This T cell receptor (beta chain) was captured in a study of CD8 T cells in Susac syndrome. cDNA came from around 0.54 to 1 ug RNA primed by random hexamers. Amplification of TCR beta CDR3 used immunoSEQ multiplex PCR across 54 Vbeta and 13 Jbeta. Using its own MiXCR run on the immunoSEQ multiplex PCR reads, TCRdb lists one record per CDR3 protein. The sample includes 150,000 to 200,000 distinct CDR3 sequences, about 94% of them seen just once. In regard to this clonotype: Its antigen is as yet unknown.

Study findings and constraints: Within Susac syndrome CD4+ T cell repertoires, clonal expansion was not evident.

This CDR3 spans 15 amino acids. Germline V gene data show CDR1 as GTSNPN and CDR2 as SVGIG (reference sequence). The V gene lost 4 bases and the J gene lost 6 bases, with 19 bases spanning the gap. V usage is TRBV30 and J usage is TRBJ1-5, with D unresolved. Material for sequencing was CD4+ T cells from PBMCs. This TCR came from a human donor with Susac syndrome. The CDR3 bases are TGTGCCTGGATTCCTAAGGACTCCGGTGCTCAGCCCCAGCATTTT. Encoded protein: CAWIPKDSGAQPQHF.